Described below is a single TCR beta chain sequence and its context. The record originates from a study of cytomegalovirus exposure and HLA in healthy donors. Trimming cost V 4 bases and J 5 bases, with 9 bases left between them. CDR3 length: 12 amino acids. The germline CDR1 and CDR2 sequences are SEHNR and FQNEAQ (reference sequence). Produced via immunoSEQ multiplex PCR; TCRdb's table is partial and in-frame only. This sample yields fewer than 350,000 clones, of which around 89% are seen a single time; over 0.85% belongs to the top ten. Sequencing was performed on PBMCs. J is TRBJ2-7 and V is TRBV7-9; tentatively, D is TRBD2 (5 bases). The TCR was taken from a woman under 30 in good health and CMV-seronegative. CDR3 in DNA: TGTGCCAGCAGCTCTATGGAGGACGAGCAGTACTTC. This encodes CASSSMEDEQYF.